Listed below are T cell receptor beta chains from one sample, sequenced in a study of cytomegalovirus exposure and HLA in healthy donors. TCRdb's table, derived via immunoSEQ multiplex PCR, lists solely in-frame clones and lacks some. The profile shows 65,000 to 100,000 clones, approximately 80% of them singletons. Input material: PBMCs. These receptors were collected from a man aged 35-49 years in good health and CMV-seronegative. Both conserved end residues are part of each CDR3. The order of the fields is D gene, CDR3 length, V gene, J gene, clone size, CDR3 protein, CDR3 DNA. D genes are given only for firm matches. Size values are once, few and many counts, or a class for expanded clones, and some rows have none.

-,18,TRBV7-9,TRBJ2-2,-,CSSSANLGGGQNTGELFF,TGTTCCAGCAGCGCCAACTTAGGGGGGGGGCAGAACACCGGGGAGCTGTTTTTT
-,14,TRBV7-9,TRBJ1-2,-,CASSLNWRSGGYTF,TGTGCCAGCAGCTTAAATTGGAGGTCTGGTGGCTACACCTTC
-,15,TRBV18,TRBJ2-7,-,CASSPKAGMSYEQYF,TGTGCCAGCTCACCAAAAGCAGGGATGTCCTACGAGCAGTACTTC
TRBD1,16,TRBV19,TRBJ1-5,few,CASSIEDRGSNQPQHF,TGTGCCAGTAGTATAGAGGACAGGGGTAGCAATCAGCCCCAGCATTTT
-,17,TRBV7-9,TRBJ2-1,-,CASSSFLEEAPVLEQFF,TGTGCCAGCAGCTCGTTCCTTGAGGAGGCGCCGGTTCTCGAGCAGTTCTTC
-,13,TRBV19,TRBJ1-5,-,CASSMGALYAQHF,TGTGCCAGTAGTATGGGGGCCCTATACGCCCAGCATTTT
TRBD2,16,TRBV5-5,TRBJ2-5,few,CASSQDTGGGGETQYF,TGTGCCAGCAGCCAAGATACGGGGGGGGGCGGTGAGACCCAGTACTTC
-,11,TRBV7-9,TRBJ1-1,once,CASSSRHEAFF,TGTGCCAGCAGCTCACGACATGAAGCTTTCTTT
TRBD1,14,TRBV19,TRBJ2-7,once,CASSFRDRGHEQYF,TGTGCCAGTAGTTTCCGGGACAGGGGCCACGAGCAGTACTTC
TRBD1,14,TRBV10-3,TRBJ2-4,-,CAISIDRDGNIQYF,TGTGCCATCAGTATCGACAGGGATGGAAACATTCAGTACTTC
TRBD1,14,TRBV13,TRBJ2-1,once,CASSQWTGSNEQFF,TGTGCCAGCAGCCAGTGGACAGGCTCAAATGAGCAGTTCTTC
TRBD1,13,TRBV7-3,TRBJ2-7,-,CASSRGTDYEQYF,TGTGCCAGCAGTAGGGGGACAGATTACGAGCAGTACTTC
TRBD2,15,TRBV11-2,TRBJ2-3,-,CASSLRRTSLDTQYF,TGTGCCAGCAGCTTAAGAAGGACTAGTTTGGATACGCAGTATTTT
TRBD1,13,TRBV2,TRBJ1-5,-,CASRGQGNQPQHF,TGTGCCAGCAGAGGACAGGGGAATCAGCCCCAGCATTTT
-,13,TRBV6-4,TRBJ2-2,once,CASSLSNTGELFF,TGTGCCAGCAGTCTGAGTAACACCGGGGAGCTGTTTTTT
-,14,TRBV2,TRBJ1-5,-,CASTRVDSNQPQHF,TGTGCCAGCACGAGGGTAGATAGCAATCAGCCCCAGCATTTT
TRBD2,14,TRBV27,TRBJ2-7,-,CASKLAGPSYEQYF,TGTGCCAGCAAATTAGCGGGACCCTCCTACGAGCAGTACTTC
-,17,TRBV4-3,TRBJ1-6,few,CASSQITGERVNSPLHF,TGCGCCAGCAGCCAGATTACGGGGGAACGGGTTAATTCACCCCTCCACTTT
-,15,TRBV13,TRBJ2-3,-,CASSFWREGTDTQYF,TGTGCCAGCAGCTTTTGGCGGGAAGGCACAGATACGCAGTATTTT
-,13,TRBV7-3,TRBJ2-7,once,CASSLTGTGEQYF,TGTGCCAGCAGCTTAACAGGAACAGGCGAGCAGTACTTC
TRBD2,20,TRBV13,TRBJ2-1,-,CASSPRLVEAGSSSYNEQFF,TGTGCCAGCAGCCCTCGGTTAGTGGAAGCGGGGAGCTCCTCCTACAATGAGCAGTTCTTC
TRBD1,14,TRBV7-2,TRBJ2-4,few,CASSSDRVRNIQYF,TGTGCCAGCAGCTCGGACAGGGTTAGGAACATTCAGTACTTC
-,13,TRBV9,TRBJ2-7,-,CASSESVSYEQYF,TGTGCCAGCAGCGAGTCGGTCTCCTACGAGCAGTACTTC
TRBD1,18,TRBV28,TRBJ1-5,once,CASSPTGSVQGVSKPQHF,TGTGCCAGCAGCCCCACGGGTTCCGTCCAGGGGGTGAGTAAGCCCCAGCATTTT
-,16,TRBV21-1,TRBJ2-7,-,CASSHYRDRNSYEQYF,TGTGCCAGCAGCCATTACCGGGACAGGAATTCCTACGAGCAGTACTTC
-,15,TRBV6-5,TRBJ2-7,-,CASSYGSGDPYEQYF,TGTGCCAGCAGTTACGGGTCAGGGGATCCCTACGAGCAGTACTTC
TRBD1,19,TRBV6-1,TRBJ1-5,-,CASSGRPGQGNAGNQPQHF,TGTGCCAGCAGTGGACGTCCGGGACAGGGTAACGCCGGGAATCAGCCCCAGCATTTT
-,13,TRBV9,TRBJ2-1,-,CASSVRQNNEQFF,TGTGCCAGCAGCGTTCGACAGAACAATGAGCAGTTCTTC
TRBD1,18,TRBV28,TRBJ1-5,-,CASTRRQGLIYSNQPQHF,TGTGCCAGCACCAGAAGACAGGGGCTCATATATAGCAATCAGCCCCAGCATTTT
TRBD1,15,TRBV15,TRBJ1-2,-,CATSGPDRADYGYTF,TGTGCCACCAGCGGGCCAGACAGGGCAGACTATGGCTACACCTTC
TRBD1,16,TRBV6-5,TRBJ2-7,-,CASSSPPGTVGYEQYF,TGTGCCAGCAGTTCCCCTCCTGGGACAGTGGGCTACGAGCAGTACTTC
-,13,TRBV19,TRBJ1-1,-,CASRVQRDTEAFF,TGTGCCAGTAGGGTACAGAGAGACACTGAAGCTTTCTTT
TRBD1,12,TRBV2,TRBJ1-1,-,CASGQGTTEAFF,TGTGCCAGCGGACAGGGGACCACTGAAGCTTTCTTT
TRBD2,15,TRBV7-2,TRBJ2-7,-,CASSLTSGDSYEQYF,TGTGCCAGCAGCTTGACTAGCGGGGATTCCTACGAGCAGTACTTC
TRBD1,13,TRBV19,TRBJ1-6,-,CASRDSYNSPLHF,TGTGCCAGCCGGGACAGCTATAATTCACCCCTCCACTTT
TRBD1,16,TRBV2,TRBJ1-2,-,CASSPLKGQGAYGYTF,TGTGCCAGCAGTCCGTTAAAGGGCCAGGGGGCTTATGGCTACACCTTC
-,17,TRBV9,TRBJ1-1,-,CASSVGSTGGMNTEAFF,TGTGCCAGCAGCGTAGGATCAACCGGAGGAATGAACACTGAAGCTTTCTTT
-,13,TRBV5-1,TRBJ1-1,few,CASSFSGDTEAFF,TGCGCCAGCAGTTTTTCAGGGGACACTGAAGCTTTCTTT